Detailed here is one TCR beta chain. Antigen: not known. From germline, CDR1 is MNHEY and CDR2 SMNVEV (reference sequence). Trimming took off 3 bases at V and 5 bases at J, with 11 bases between the two ends. This CDR3 contains 14 residues. This entry belongs to a study of early T cells in non-severe SARS-CoV-2 infection. Looking at the study overall: Whole-blood bulk RNA, unsorted, was sequenced, and chains were unpaired.

Individual cDNA molecules each received unique molecular identifiers attached to them. MiXCR, run by TCRdb on the 5' RACE reads, gives a single entry per CDR3 protein. The data contain more than 25,000 distinct CDR3 sequences, about 6.1% of them seen just once; the ten biggest clones take up 5.8%. Study-wide results and limits: Matching results from VDJdb favored anti-spike CD8 responses, leaving private and CD4 specificities undetected.

The sequenced sample consisted of whole blood. The origin of this receptor is an adult who was a healthcare worker with PCR-confirmed SARS-CoV-2 infection or an uninfected control (not recorded which). The chain links TRBV27 to TRBJ1-5; D unclear. CDR3 amino acids: CASSFGFFDQPQHF. The CDR3 region has the DNA TGTGCCAGCAGTTTTGGGTTTTTTGATCAGCCCCAGCATTTT.